This TCR beta chain was recorded in a study of shared clonotypes between healthy human individuals. Study results and limitations: Of the naive CD4 clonotypes, roughly 5.2% were shared across several donors.

The CDR3 has 15 residues. Germline-derived CDR1 and CDR2 are MNHEY and SVGAGI. Trimming took 5 bases from V and 2 from J, leaving 13 bases between them. Template for every sorted-subset replicate PCR totaled 200 to 250 ng DNA, approximately 30,000 T cell genomes. Clones were sequenced by immunoSEQ multiplex PCR, and TCRdb holds only the in-frame ones, with some missing. The sample lists hundreds of thousands of clones, about 96% seen once, with around 0.1% in the top ten. Naive CD8 cells lacked CD45RO, underwent positive selection for CCR7 and left out terminally differentiated effector memory CD45RA+ cells. The count of this clone is one. The antigen is undetermined.

The chain recombines TRBV6-5 with TRBJ2-1; D possibly corresponds to TRBD2 (6 bases). The clonotype originates from a woman in her twenties or thirties in good health. The sequencing sample was made of naive CD8+ T cells sorted from blood. The CDR3 bases are TGTGCCAGCAGTCTGACGGGCGGGACCTACAATGAGCAGTTCTTC. This gives the protein CASSLTGGTYNEQFF.